This T cell receptor beta chain was observed in a study of cytomegalovirus exposure and HLA in healthy donors. Across the study: As released early, the data held around 80 million unique TCRs from HLA-typed donors. Findings and caveats of the study: Analysis was carried out at a later point, and it linked a missense DCLRE1C variant to TCR beta V- and J-gene trimming. Generally TCR sequences proved uncommon, though certain public TCRs appeared in numerous donors. Cytomegalovirus status was reportedly diagnosed by the classifier with high specificity and sensitivity.

PCR amplification relied on 60 Vbeta primers (plus 13 Jbeta primers). Some clones are missing from TCRdb's copy, which holds only in-frame ones; the method was immunoSEQ multiplex PCR. The table lists 150,000 to 200,000 clones, more than 60% of them singletons. As for this clone: Its antigen is not identified.

This CDR3 spans 13 amino acids. CDR1 is SGDLS, CDR2 YYNGEE, per germline. Trimming pared 2 bases from V and 7 bases from J, leaving 9 bases between. This TCR was recovered from a human donor in good health. J is TRBJ1-4 and V is TRBV9, with D perhaps matching TRBD1 (5 bases). Sequenced input: PBMCs. The CDR3 here is CASSVGGGEKLFF. CDR3 DNA sequence: TGTGCCAGCAGCGTGGGGGGAGGTGAAAAACTGTTTTTT.